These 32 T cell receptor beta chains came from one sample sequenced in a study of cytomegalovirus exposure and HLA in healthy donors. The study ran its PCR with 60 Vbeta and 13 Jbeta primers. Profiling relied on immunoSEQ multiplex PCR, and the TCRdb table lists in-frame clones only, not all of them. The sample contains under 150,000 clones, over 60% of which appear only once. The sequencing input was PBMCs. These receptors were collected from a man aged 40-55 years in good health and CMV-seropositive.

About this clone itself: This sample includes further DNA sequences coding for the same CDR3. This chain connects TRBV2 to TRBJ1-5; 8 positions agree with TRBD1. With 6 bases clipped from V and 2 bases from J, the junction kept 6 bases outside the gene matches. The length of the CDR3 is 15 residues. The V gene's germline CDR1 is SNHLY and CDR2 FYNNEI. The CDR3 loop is CASRDLTGGNQPQHF. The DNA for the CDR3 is TGTGCCAGCAGGGACCTGACAGGGGGCAATCAGCCCCAGCATTTT.

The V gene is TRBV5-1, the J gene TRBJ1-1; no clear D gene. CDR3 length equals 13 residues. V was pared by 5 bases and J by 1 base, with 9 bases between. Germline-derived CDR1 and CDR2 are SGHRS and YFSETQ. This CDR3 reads CASRQGANTEAFF. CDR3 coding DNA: TGCGCCAGCAGACAAGGAGCGAACACTGAAGCTTTCTTT.

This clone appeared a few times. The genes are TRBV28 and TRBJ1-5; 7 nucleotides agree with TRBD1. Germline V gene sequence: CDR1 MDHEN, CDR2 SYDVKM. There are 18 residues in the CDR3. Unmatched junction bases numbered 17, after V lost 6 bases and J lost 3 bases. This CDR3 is CASRKDREGVWDNQPQHF. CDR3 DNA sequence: TGTGCCAGCAGGAAAGACAGGGAAGGAGTTTGGGACAATCAGCCCCAGCATTTT. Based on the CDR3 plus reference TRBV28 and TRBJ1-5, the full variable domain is DVKVTQSSRYLVKRTGEKVFLECVQDMDHENMFWYRQDPGLGLRLIYFSYDVKMKEKGDIPEGYSVSREKKERFSLILESASTNQTSMYLCASRKDREGVWDNQPQHFGDGTRLSIL.

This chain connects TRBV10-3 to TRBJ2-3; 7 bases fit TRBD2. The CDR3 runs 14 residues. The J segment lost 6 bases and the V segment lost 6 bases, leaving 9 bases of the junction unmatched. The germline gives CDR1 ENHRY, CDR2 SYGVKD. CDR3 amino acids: CAIRSAGEVDTQYF. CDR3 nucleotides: TGTGCCATCAGGAGCGCGGGAGAAGTGGATACGCAGTATTTT.

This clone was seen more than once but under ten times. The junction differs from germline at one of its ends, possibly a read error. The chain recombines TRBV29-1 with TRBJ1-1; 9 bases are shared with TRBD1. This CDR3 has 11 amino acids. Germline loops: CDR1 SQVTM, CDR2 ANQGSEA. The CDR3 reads CSVLRDRERYF. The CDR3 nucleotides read TGCAGCGTTCTCCGGGACAGGGAGCGATATTTT. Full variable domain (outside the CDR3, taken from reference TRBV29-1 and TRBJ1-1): SAVISQKPSRDICQRGTSLTIQCQVDSQVTMMFWYRQQPGQSLTLIATANQGSEATYESGFVIDKFPISRPNLTFSTLTVSNMSPEDSSIYLCSVLRDRERYFGQGTRLTVV.

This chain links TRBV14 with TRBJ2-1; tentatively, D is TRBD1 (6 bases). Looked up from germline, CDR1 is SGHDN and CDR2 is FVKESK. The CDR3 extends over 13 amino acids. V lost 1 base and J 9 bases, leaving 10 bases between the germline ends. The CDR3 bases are TGTGCCAGCAGCCAAGCGTCCAGGGGTGAGCAGTTCTTC. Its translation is CASSQASRGEQFF.

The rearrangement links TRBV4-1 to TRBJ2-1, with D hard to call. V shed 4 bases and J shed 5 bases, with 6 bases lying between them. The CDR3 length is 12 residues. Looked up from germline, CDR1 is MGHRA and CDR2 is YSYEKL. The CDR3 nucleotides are TGCGCCAGCAGCCGAGTAAACAATGAGCAGTTCTTC. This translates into CASSRVNNEQFF.

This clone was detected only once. The CDR3 spells CASSLVGATGRSYGYTF. CDR3 coding DNA: TGTGCCAGCAGCTTAGTTGGGGCGACAGGGAGGAGCTATGGCTACACCTTC. V gene TRBV11-2 combines with J gene TRBJ1-2; 7 positions match TRBD1. Germline-derived CDR1 and CDR2 are SGHAT and FQNNGV. V gave up 1 base and J gave up 4 bases; unmatched junction bases: 12. This CDR3 is built from 17 residues.

Written as DNA, the CDR3 is TGTGCCAGCAGCTCGAGGGCCGATTCGGATGAGCAGTTCTTC. Translating gives CASSSRADSDEQFF. The V and J genes are TRBV7-3 and TRBJ2-1, with TRBD2 as a possible D gene (5 bases). CDR3 length: 14 residues. Germline-derived CDR1 and CDR2 are SGHTA and FQGTGA. The ends were cut back, 4 bases at V and 8 bases at J, with 15 bases in the middle.

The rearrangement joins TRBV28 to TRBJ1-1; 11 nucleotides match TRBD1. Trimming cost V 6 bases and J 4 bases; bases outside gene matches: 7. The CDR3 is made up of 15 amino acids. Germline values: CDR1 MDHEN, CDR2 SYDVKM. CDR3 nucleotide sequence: TGTGCCAGCAGCCTCCCCGGGACAGGGGGCACTGAAGCTTTCTTT. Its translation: CASSLPGTGGTEAFF.

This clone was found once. The CDR3 nucleotides are TGTGCCTGGAAAGGGGGTGGGGAGACCCAGTACTTC. It is translated as CAWKGGGETQYF. V usage is TRBV30 and J usage is TRBJ2-5; D perhaps matches TRBD1 (6 bases). The CDR3 extends over 12 amino acids. Trimming left V 4 bases short and J 5 bases short, with 11 bases between. Germline V gene lookup returns CDR1 GTSNPN and CDR2 SVGIG (reference sequence).

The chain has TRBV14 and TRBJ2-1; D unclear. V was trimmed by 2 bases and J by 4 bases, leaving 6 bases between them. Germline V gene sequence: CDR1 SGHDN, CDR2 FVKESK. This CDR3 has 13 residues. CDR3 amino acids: CASSQFQYNEQFF. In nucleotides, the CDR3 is TGTGCCAGCAGCCAATTCCAGTACAATGAGCAGTTCTTC.

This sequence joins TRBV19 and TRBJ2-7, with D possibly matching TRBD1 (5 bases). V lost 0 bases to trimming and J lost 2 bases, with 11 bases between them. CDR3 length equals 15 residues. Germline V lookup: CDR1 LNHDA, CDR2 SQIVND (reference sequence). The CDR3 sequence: CASSIEDSFTYEQYF. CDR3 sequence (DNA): TGTGCCAGTAGTATAGAAGACAGCTTTACCTACGAGCAGTACTTC.

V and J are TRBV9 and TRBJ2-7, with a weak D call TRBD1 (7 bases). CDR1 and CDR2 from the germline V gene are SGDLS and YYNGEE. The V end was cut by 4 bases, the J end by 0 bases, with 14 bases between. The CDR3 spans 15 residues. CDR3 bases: TGTGCCAGCAGCCCGGGGGACAGCCACTCCTACGAGCAGTACTTC. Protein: CASSPGDSHSYEQYF.

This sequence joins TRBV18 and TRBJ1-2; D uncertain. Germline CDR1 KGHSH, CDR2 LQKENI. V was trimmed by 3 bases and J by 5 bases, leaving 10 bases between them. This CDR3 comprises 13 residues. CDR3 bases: TGTGCCAGCTCACCTTCGCGGGAATATGGCTACACCTTC. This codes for CASSPSREYGYTF.

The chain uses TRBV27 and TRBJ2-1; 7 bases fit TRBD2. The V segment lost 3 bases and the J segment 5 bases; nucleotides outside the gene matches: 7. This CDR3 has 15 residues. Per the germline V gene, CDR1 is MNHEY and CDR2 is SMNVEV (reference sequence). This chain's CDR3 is CASSFLGGSHNEQFF. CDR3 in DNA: TGTGCCAGCAGTTTTTTGGGGGGGTCACACAATGAGCAGTTCTTC.

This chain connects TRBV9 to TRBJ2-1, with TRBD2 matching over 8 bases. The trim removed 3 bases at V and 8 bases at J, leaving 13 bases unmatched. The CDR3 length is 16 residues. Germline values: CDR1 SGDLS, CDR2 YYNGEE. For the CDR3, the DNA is TGTGCCAGCAGCGCCCAGTTAGCGGGACCGGACGATGAGCAGTTCTTC. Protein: CASSAQLAGPDDEQFF.

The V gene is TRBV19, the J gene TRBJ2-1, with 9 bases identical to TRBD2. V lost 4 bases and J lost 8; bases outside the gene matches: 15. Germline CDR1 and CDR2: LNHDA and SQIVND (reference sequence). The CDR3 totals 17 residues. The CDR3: CASSRVLREGLGDEQFF. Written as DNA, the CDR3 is TGTGCCAGTAGTAGGGTTCTGCGGGAGGGCCTGGGTGATGAGCAGTTCTTC. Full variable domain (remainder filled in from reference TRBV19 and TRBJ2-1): DGGITQSPKYLFRKEGQNVTLSCEQNLNHDAMYWYRQDPGQGLRLIYYSQIVNDFQKGDIAEGYSVSREKKESFPLTVTSAQKNPTAFYLCASSRVLREGLGDEQFFGPGTRLTVL.

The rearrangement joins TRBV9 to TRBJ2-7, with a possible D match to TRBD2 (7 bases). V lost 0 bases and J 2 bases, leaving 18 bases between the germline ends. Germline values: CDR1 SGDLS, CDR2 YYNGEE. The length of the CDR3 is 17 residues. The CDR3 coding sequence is TGTGCCAGCAGCGTAGGGGACTACGGGACAAAACCCTACGAGCAGTACTTC. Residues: CASSVGDYGTKPYEQYF. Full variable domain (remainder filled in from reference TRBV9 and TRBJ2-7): DSGVTQTPKHLITATGQRVTLRCSPRSGDLSVYWYQQSLDQGLQFLIQYYNGEERAKGNILERFSAQQFPDLHSELNLSSLELGDSALYFCASSVGDYGTKPYEQYFGPGTRLTVT.

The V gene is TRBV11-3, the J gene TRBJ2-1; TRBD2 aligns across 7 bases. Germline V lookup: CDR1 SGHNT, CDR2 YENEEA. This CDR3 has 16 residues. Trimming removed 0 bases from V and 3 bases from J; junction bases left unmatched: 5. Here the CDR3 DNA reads TGTGCCAGCAGCTTAGAAGCGGGACGTAGCTACAATGAGCAGTTCTTC. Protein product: CASSLEAGRSYNEQFF.

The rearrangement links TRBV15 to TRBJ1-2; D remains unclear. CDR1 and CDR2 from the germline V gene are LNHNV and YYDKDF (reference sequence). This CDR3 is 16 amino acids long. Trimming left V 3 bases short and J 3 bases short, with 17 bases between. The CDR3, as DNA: TGTGCCACCAGCAGTCCTGCGGAGCCCCGGGACTATGGCTACACCTTC. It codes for CATSSPAEPRDYGYTF.

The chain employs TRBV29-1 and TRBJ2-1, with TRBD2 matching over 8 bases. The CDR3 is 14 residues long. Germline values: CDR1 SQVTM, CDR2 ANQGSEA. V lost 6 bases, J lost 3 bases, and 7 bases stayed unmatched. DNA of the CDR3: TGCAGCGTGTTAGCGGGAATACTCTACAATGAGCAGTTCTTC. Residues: CSVLAGILYNEQFF.

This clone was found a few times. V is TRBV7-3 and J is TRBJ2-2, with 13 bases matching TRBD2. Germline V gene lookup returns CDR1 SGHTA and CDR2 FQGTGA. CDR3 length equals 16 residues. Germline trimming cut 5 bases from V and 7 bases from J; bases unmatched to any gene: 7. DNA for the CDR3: TGTGCCAGCAGCCCGGCCGGGACTAGCGGGGTCGGGGAGCTGTTTTTT. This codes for CASSPAGTSGVGELFF.

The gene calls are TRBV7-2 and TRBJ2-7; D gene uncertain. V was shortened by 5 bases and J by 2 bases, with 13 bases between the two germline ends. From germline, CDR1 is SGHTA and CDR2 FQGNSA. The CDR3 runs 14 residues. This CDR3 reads CASSTLASPYEQYF. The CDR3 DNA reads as TGTGCCAGCAGCACCTTGGCTTCCCCCTACGAGCAGTACTTC.

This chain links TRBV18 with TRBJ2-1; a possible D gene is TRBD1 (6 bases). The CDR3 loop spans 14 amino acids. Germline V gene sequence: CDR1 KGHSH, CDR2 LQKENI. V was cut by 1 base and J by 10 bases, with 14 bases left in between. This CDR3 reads CASSPLPGEGEQFF. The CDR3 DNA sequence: TGTGCCAGCTCACCACTCCCAGGGGAAGGGGAGCAGTTCTTC.

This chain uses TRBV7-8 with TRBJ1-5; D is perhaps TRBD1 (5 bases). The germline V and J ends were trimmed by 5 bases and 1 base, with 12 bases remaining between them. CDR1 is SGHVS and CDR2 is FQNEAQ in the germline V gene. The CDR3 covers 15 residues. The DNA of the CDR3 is TGTGCCAGCAGCAAAACCGGGGGAAGCAATCAGCCCCAGCATTTT. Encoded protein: CASSKTGGSNQPQHF.

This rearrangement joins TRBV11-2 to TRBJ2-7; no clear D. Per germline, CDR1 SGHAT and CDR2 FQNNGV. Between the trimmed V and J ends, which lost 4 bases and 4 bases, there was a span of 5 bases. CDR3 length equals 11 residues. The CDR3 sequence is CASSSLYEQYF. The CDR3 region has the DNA TGTGCCAGCAGCTCCCTTTACGAGCAGTACTTC.

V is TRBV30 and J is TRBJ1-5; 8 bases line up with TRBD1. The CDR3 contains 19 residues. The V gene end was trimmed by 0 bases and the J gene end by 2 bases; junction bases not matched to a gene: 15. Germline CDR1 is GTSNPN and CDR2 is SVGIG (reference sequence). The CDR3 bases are TGTGCCTGGAGTGTACCTACAGGGGGTACGTCCAGTGGCAATCAGCCCCAGCATTTT. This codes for CAWSVPTGGTSSGNQPQHF.

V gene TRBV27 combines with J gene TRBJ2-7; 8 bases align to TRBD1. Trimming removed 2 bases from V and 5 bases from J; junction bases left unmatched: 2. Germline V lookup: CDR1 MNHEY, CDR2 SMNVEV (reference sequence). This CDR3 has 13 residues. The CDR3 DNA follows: TGTGCCAGCAGTTTACGGACAGGGCACGAGCAGTACTTC. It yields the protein CASSLRTGHEQYF.

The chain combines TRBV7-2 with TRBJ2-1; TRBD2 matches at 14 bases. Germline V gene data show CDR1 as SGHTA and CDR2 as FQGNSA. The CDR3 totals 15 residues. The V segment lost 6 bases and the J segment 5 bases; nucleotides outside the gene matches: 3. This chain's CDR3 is CASRLGLAGDNEQFF. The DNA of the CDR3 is TGTGCCAGCAGGCTGGGACTAGCGGGAGACAATGAGCAGTTCTTC.

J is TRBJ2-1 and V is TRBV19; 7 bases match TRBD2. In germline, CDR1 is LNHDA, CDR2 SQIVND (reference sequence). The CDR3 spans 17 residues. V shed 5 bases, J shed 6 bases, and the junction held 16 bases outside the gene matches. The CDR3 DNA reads TGTGCCAGTAGTCCGGGGGTAACTAGCGACTTTATCAATGAGCAGTTCTTC. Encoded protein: CASSPGVTSDFINEQFF.

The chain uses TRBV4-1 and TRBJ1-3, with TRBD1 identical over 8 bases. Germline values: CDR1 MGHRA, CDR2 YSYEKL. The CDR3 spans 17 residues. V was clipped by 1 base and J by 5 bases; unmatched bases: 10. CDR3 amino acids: CASSQVSGGRGRNTIYF. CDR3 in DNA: TGCGCCAGCAGCCAAGTCTCTGGGGGCAGGGGGCGAAACACCATATATTTT.